The 14 T cell receptor beta chains given below trace back to one sample, sequenced in a study of shared clonotypes between healthy human individuals. Terminally differentiated effector memory CD45RA+ cells were excluded by CCR7 positive selection of CD45RO-negative cells. Generated by immunoSEQ multiplex PCR, the TCRdb table keeps only in-frame clones and is missing some. The repertoire holds around 2.1 million clones, with under 95% as singletons. What was sequenced was naive CD8+ T cells from PBMCs. These receptors originate from a man younger than 30 in good health. Some clones in this sample may be carry-over from other donors' samples.

The V and J genes are TRBV5-6 and TRBJ2-3; 9 nucleotides agree with TRBD2. J gave up 4 bases and V 1 base, and 4 bases lay outside the gene matches. The CDR3 contains 15 residues. Germline V gene sequence: CDR1 SGHDT, CDR2 YYEEEE. In DNA, the CDR3 is TGTGCCAGCAGCTTGTCCGGACTAGCGTCAGATACGCAGTATTTT. Encoded protein: CASSLSGLASDTQYF.

Turning to this clone: The identical CDR3 is also encoded by other nucleotide sequences in the sample. The chain employs TRBV29-1 and TRBJ1-2, with 7 bases lining up with TRBD1. Germline CDR1 reads SQVTM; CDR2 reads ANQGSEA. CDR3 size: 12 residues. After removal of 4 bases from V and 2 bases from J, the junction contained 1 base not matched to a gene. In DNA form, the CDR3 reads TGCAGCGTTGGGGACAGAAACTATGGCTACACCTTC. Its protein is CSVGDRNYGYTF.

This chain connects TRBV2 to TRBJ2-3; no reliable D call. Germline loops: CDR1 SNHLY, CDR2 FYNNEI. Between the trimmed V and J ends, which lost 8 bases and 2 bases, there was a span of 14 bases. The CDR3 extends over 14 amino acids. CDR3 nucleotide sequence: TGTGCCAGCGGTTATGGCAGAATCACAGATACGCAGTATTTT. Translated, it gives CASGYGRITDTQYF. The full variable domain, completed using reference TRBV2 and TRBJ2-3, is EPEVTQTPSHQVTQMGQEVILRCVPISNHLYFYWYRQILGQKVEFLVSFYNNEISEKSEIFDDQFSVERPDGSNFTLKIRSTKLEDSAMYFCASGYGRITDTQYFGPGTRLTVL.

The V call is TRBV6-6, the J call TRBJ2-7; 7 bases match TRBD1. Germline V gene sequence: CDR1 MNHNY, CDR2 SVGAGI (reference sequence). This CDR3 has 14 amino acids. Trimming removed 5 bases from V and 4 bases from J; junction bases left unmatched: 8. The chain's CDR3 is CASSGQAEKYEQYF. The CDR3 region has the DNA TGTGCCAGCAGTGGACAGGCGGAAAAATACGAGCAGTACTTC.

The V and J genes are TRBV27 and TRBJ2-5; maybe TRBD1 (5 bases). CDR3 length equals 15 residues. V was trimmed by 6 bases and J by 1 base, leaving 15 bases between them. Germline CDR1 is MNHEY and CDR2 is SMNVEV (reference sequence). Here the CDR3 reads CASRLTVYLQETQYF. The CDR3, as DNA: TGTGCCAGCAGACTGACAGTATACCTCCAAGAGACCCAGTACTTC.

Turning to this clone: Other DNA variants within this sample encode the same CDR3. CDR3 protein: CASSLRQGAYEQYF. CDR3 bases: TGTGCCAGCAGTCTTCGACAGGGGGCCTACGAGCAGTACTTC. The chain recombines TRBV27 with TRBJ2-7; 9 bases align to TRBD1. Per germline, CDR1 MNHEY and CDR2 SMNVEV (reference sequence). The V gene end was trimmed by 5 bases and the J gene end by 2 bases; junction bases not matched to a gene: 4. CDR3 length: 14 amino acids.

This CDR3 reads CASSINSNQPQHF. For the CDR3, the DNA is TGTGCCAGCAGCATCAATAGCAATCAGCCCCAGCATTTT. V gene TRBV28 combines with J gene TRBJ1-5; D call uncertain. This CDR3 spans 13 amino acids. V lost 6 bases to trimming and J lost 0 bases, with 6 bases between them. Germline lookup yields CDR1 MDHEN and CDR2 SYDVKM. The whole variable domain, filled in from reference TRBV28 and TRBJ1-5, reads DVKVTQSSRYLVKRTGEKVFLECVQDMDHENMFWYRQDPGLGLRLIYFSYDVKMKEKGDIPEGYSVSREKKERFSLILESASTNQTSMYLCASSINSNQPQHFGDGTRLSIL.

The chain has TRBV28 and TRBJ2-7, with a tentative D call TRBD1 (6 bases). Germline V gives CDR1 MDHEN, CDR2 SYDVKM. The CDR3 contains 16 residues. With 6 bases removed from V and 1 base from J, the gap between germline ends came to 19 bases. The chain's CDR3 is CASSPEGERPSYEQYF. CDR3 coding DNA: TGTGCCAGCAGCCCCGAGGGGGAGCGGCCGTCCTACGAGCAGTACTTC. Combining the CDR3 with reference TRBV28 and TRBJ2-7 gives the whole variable domain DVKVTQSSRYLVKRTGEKVFLECVQDMDHENMFWYRQDPGLGLRLIYFSYDVKMKEKGDIPEGYSVSREKKERFSLILESASTNQTSMYLCASSPEGERPSYEQYFGPGTRLTVT.

The chain links TRBV4-1 to TRBJ2-2; D is ambiguous. The length of the CDR3 is 16 residues. Trimming left V 1 base short and J 3 bases short, with 12 bases between. CDR1 is MGHRA, CDR2 YSYEKL, per germline. The CDR3 coding sequence is TGCGCCAGCAGCCAAGCTCGGACCATCGACACCGGGGAGCTGTTTTTT. The encoded protein is CASSQARTIDTGELFF.

The rearrangement links TRBV6-5 to TRBJ2-4, with a possible D match to TRBD1 (6 bases). The CDR3 spans 13 residues. Trimming took 8 bases from V and 0 from J, leaving 8 bases between them. CDR1 is MNHEY and CDR2 is SVGAGI in the germline V gene. CDR3 sequence: CASQGLAKNIQYF. The CDR3 DNA reads as TGTGCCAGCCAGGGGTTAGCCAAAAACATTCAGTACTTC.

The chain combines TRBV9 with TRBJ1-2; D may be TRBD1 (6 bases). V lost 5 bases, J lost 6 bases, and 11 bases lay in between. The CDR3 is made up of 12 amino acids. CDR1 is SGDLS, CDR2 YYNGEE, per germline. This CDR3 reads CASRGAADGYTF. In DNA, the CDR3 is TGTGCCAGCAGGGGGGCGGCGGATGGCTACACCTTC.

The genes are TRBV7-9 and TRBJ2-5, with 7 bases identical to TRBD1. Trimming at V came to 4 bases and at J to 7 bases, leaving 18 bases not matched to a gene. The V gene's germline CDR1 is SEHNR and CDR2 FQNEAQ (reference sequence). The CDR3 loop spans 17 amino acids. CDR3 sequence (DNA): TGTGCCAGCAGCTCAGCCCTCCGACAGGGAGTCGGTGCGACCCAGTACTTC. Translated: CASSSALRQGVGATQYF.

The chain links TRBV14 to TRBJ1-3; 8 bases line up with TRBD1. The V gene end was trimmed by 0 bases and the J gene end by 2 bases; junction bases not matched to a gene: 3. Germline CDR1 SGHDN, CDR2 FVKESK. This CDR3 has 16 amino acids. The CDR3 loop is CASSQEWDRPGNTIYF. In DNA form, the CDR3 reads TGTGCCAGCAGCCAAGAATGGGACAGGCCTGGAAACACCATATATTTT.

The chain uses TRBV6-1 and TRBJ1-2; 9 bases are a match to TRBD1. Germline CDR1 is MNHNS and CDR2 is SASEGT. Trimming took 1 base from V and 3 from J; bases not matched to a gene: 9. The CDR3 loop spans 17 amino acids. In DNA, the CDR3 is TGTGCCAGCAGTGAAGATTTTCGGGACAGGGTCTACTATGGCTACACCTTC. As protein: CASSEDFRDRVYYGYTF.